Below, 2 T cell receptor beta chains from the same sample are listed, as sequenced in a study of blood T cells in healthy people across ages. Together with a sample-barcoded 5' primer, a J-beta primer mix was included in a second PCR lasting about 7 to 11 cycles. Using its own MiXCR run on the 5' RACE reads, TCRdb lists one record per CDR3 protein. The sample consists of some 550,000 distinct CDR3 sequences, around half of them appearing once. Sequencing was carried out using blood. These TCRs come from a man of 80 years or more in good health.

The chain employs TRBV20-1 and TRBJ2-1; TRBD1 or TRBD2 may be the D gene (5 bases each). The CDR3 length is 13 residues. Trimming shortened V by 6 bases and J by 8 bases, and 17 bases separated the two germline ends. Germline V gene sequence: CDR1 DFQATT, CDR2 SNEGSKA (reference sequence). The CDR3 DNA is TGCAGTGCAGAGTCCCCAGGGACCGATGAGCAGTTCTTC. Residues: CSAESPGTDEQFF.

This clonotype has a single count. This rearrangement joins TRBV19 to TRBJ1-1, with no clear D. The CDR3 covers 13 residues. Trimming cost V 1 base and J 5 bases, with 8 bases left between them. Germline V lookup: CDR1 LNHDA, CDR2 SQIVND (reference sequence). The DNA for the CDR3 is TGTGCCAGTAGTATAGCTGGACGGACTGAAGCTTTCTTT. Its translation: CASSIAGRTEAFF.